Reported below is one T cell receptor beta chain. Antigen unknown. The CDR3 runs 15 residues. The germline gives CDR1 SGHRS, CDR2 YFSETQ. The V gene end was trimmed by 1 base and the J gene end by 5 bases; junction bases not matched to a gene: 5. The sample comes from a study of response to subunit inactivated influenza vaccine. Study findings and constraints: Few additional T cells are recruited per seasonal influenza vaccination, authors suggested.

One entry per CDR3 protein, called by TCRdb with MiXCR from the RT-PCR reads. The data show 500,000 to 600,000 distinct CDR3 sequences, 15% to 20% seen once. This sequence was found in a man between 50 and 69 years old who received an inactivated influenza vaccine. This sequence joins TRBV5-1 and TRBJ2-1; 8 bases agree with TRBD2. Here the sequenced sample was CD4+ T cells sorted from PBMCs, taken about 24 months after vaccination. CDR3 sequence: CASSLLGGGDNEQFF. The CDR3 DNA reads TGCGCCAGCAGCTTGCTCGGGGGGGGAGACAATGAGCAGTTCTTC.